This T cell receptor beta chain was identified during a study of shared clonotypes between healthy human individuals. This clone was picked up a small number of times. The sample carries other DNA sequences with the same CDR3. Naive CD8 cells were CD45RO-negative, positively selected for CCR7, excluding terminally differentiated effector memory CD45RA+ cells. V gave up 4 bases and J gave up 2 bases; unmatched junction bases: 2. From germline, CDR1 is MNHEY and CDR2 SMNVEV (reference sequence). The CDR3 is 13 amino acids. Here immunoSEQ multiplex PCR was the method, and the copy in TCRdb shows in-frame clones only, minus some. The data show around 1,900,000 clones, just over 90% seen once.

The receptor's source is a man aged 18-30 years in good health. Some clones in this sample may be carry-over from other donors' samples. This chain links TRBV27 with TRBJ2-7; 7 nucleotides match TRBD1. The sample taken for sequencing was naive CD8+ T cells from PBMCs. CDR3 sequence: CASSWTGAYEQYF. CDR3 DNA sequence: TGTGCCAGCAGTTGGACAGGTGCCTACGAGCAGTACTTC.